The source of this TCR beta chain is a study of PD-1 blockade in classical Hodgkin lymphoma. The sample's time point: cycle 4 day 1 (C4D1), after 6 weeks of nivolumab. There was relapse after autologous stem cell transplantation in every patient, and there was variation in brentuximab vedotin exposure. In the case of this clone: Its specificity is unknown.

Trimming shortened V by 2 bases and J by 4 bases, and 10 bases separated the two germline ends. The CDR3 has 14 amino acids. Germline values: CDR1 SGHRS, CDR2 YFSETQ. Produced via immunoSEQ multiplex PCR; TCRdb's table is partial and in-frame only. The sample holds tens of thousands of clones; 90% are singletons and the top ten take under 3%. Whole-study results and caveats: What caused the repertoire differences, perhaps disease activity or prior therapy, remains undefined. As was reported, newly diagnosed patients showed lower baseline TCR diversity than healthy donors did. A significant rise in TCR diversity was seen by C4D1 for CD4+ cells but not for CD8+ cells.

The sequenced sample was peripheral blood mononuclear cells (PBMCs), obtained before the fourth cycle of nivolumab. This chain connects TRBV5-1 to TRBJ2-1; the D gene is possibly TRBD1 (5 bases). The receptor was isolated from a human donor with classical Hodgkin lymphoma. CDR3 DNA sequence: TGCGCCAGCAGCTTACAGGCTACGTACAATGAGCAGTTCTTC. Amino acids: CASSLQATYNEQFF.